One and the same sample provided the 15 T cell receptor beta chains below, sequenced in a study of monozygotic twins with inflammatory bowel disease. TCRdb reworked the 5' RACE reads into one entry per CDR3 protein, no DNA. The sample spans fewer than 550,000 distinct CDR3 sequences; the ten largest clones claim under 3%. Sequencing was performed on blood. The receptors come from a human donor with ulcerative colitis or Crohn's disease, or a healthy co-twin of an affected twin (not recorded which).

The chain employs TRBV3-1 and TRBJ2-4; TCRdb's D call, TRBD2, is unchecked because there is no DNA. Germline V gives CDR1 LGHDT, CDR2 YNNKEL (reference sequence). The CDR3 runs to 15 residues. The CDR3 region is CASSRAGGVKNIQYF.

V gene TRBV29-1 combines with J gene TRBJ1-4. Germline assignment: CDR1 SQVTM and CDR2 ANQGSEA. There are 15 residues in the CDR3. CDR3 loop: CTSTPKGLPNEKLFF.

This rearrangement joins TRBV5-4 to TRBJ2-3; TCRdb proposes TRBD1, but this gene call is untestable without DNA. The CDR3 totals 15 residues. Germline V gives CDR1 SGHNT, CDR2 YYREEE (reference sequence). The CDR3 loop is CASSSGNGGVNTQYF.

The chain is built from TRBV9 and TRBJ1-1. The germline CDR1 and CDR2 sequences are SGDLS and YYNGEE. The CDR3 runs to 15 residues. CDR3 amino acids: CASSVGPAMNTEAFF.

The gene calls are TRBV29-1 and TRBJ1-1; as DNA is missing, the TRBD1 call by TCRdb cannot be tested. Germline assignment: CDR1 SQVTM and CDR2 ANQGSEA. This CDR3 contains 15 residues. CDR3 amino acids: CSAIQSGTGGTEAFF. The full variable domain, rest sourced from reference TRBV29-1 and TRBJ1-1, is SAVISQKPSRDICQRGTSLTIQCQVDSQVTMMFWYRQQPGQSLTLIATANQGSEATYESGFVIDKFPISRPNLTFSTLTVSNMSPEDSSIYLCSAIQSGTGGTEAFFGQGTRLTVV.

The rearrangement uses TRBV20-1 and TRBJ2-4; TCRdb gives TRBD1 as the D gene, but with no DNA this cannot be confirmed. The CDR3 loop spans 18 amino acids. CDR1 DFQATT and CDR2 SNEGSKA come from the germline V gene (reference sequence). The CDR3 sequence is CSASPGLGRDLAKNIQYF.

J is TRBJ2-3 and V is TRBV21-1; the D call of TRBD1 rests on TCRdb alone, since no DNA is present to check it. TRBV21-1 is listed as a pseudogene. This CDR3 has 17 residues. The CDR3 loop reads CASSNRPGTGNTDTQYF.

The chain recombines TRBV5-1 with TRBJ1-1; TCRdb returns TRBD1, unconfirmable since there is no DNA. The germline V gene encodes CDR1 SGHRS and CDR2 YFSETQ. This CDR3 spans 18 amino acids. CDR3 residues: CASSPSPRQESYHTEAFF.

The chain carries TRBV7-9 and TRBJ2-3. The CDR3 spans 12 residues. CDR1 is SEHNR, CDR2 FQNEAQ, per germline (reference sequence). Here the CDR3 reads CASVSIMDTQYF.

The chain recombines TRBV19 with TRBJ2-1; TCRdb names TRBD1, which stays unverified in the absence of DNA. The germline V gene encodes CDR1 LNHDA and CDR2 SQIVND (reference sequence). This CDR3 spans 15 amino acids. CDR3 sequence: CASSIVWGAANEQFF.

Here the CDR3 reads CASTYYPEERGPSGELFF. V and J are TRBV6-5 and TRBJ2-2; the TCRdb D gene call, TRBD1, has no DNA to confirm it. There are 18 residues in the CDR3. Per the germline V gene, CDR1 is MNHEY and CDR2 is SVGAGI.

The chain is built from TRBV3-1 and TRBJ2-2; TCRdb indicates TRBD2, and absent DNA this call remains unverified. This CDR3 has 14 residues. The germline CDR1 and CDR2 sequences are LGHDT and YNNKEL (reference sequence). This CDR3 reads CASNVGGVTGELFF.

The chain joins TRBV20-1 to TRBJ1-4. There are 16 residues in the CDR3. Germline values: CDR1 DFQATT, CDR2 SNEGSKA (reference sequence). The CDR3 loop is CSARDWIQGREEKLFF.

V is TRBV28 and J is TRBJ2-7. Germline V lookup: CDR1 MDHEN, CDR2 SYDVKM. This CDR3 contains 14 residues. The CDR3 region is CASSLSGTFNEQYF. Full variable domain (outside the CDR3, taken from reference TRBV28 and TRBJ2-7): DVKVTQSSRYLVKRTGEKVFLECVQDMDHENMFWYRQDPGLGLRLIYFSYDVKMKEKGDIPEGYSVSREKKERFSLILESASTNQTSMYLCASSLSGTFNEQYFGPGTRLTVT.

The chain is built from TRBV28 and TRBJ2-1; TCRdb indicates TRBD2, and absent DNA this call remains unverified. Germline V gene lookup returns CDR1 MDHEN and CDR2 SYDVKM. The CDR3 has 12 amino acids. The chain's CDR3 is CASSRSERREFF.